The 15 T cell receptor beta chains in this list originate from one sample, sequenced in a study of blood T cell repertoires in COVID-19. Assay: immunoSEQ multiplex PCR; the TCRdb copy retains only in-frame clones and omits some. The table records 150,000 or so clones, around 90% of them present only once. The sample comprised peripheral blood. These receptors all stem from a woman in her forties or fifties with acute or convalescent COVID-19.

The J gene is TRBJ2-7, the V gene TRBV5-1, with TRBD1 as a possible D gene (6 bases). Trimming left V 0 bases short and J 2 bases short, with 9 bases between. CDR3 size: 14 residues. Germline lookup yields CDR1 SGHRS and CDR2 YFSETQ. CDR3 loop: CASSLGWDTYEQYF. CDR3 sequence (DNA): TGCGCCAGCAGCTTGGGTTGGGACACCTACGAGCAGTACTTC.

The chain couples TRBV6-1 to TRBJ1-1; 9 nucleotides agree with TRBD1. After removal of 3 bases from V and 0 bases from J, the junction contained 11 bases not matched to a gene. The CDR3 length is 18 residues. Germline V CDR1 and CDR2: MNHNS, SASEGT. The CDR3 spells CASSDRTGAGGMNTEAFF. The CDR3 DNA follows: TGTGCCAGCAGTGACCGGACAGGGGCTGGGGGCATGAACACTGAAGCTTTCTTT.

The chain joins TRBV3-1 (or the pseudogene TRBV3-2) to TRBJ1-1; maybe TRBD1 (5 bases). The CDR3 is 13 amino acids. The germline V gene encodes CDR1 LGHDT and CDR2 YNNKEL (reference sequence). The V and J ends lost 4 bases and 2 bases respectively, with 8 bases between them. CDR3 region: CASSRTSNTEAFF. DNA of the CDR3: TGTGCCAGCAGCCGGACATCCAACACTGAAGCTTTCTTT.

J is TRBJ2-5 and V is TRBV6-2 or TRBV6-3, with D possibly matching TRBD1 (5 bases). Trimming pared 5 bases from V and 1 base from J, leaving 11 bases between. This CDR3 contains 14 residues. CDR1 and CDR2 from the germline V gene are MNHEY and SVGEGT. CDR3 DNA sequence: TGTGCCAGCAGTCCCAGGGTTTCCCAAGAGACCCAGTACTTC. This codes for CASSPRVSQETQYF.

The genes are TRBV29-1 and TRBJ1-3; perhaps TRBD1 as D (5 bases). Trimming took off 8 bases at V and 2 bases at J, with 16 bases between the two ends. From germline, CDR1 is SQVTM and CDR2 ANQGSEA. There are 14 residues in the CDR3. The CDR3 DNA is TGCAGCACCACCCTCAGGGAAACTGGAAACACCATATATTTT. Its translation: CSTTLRETGNTIYF. The full variable domain, with the rest looked up from reference TRBV29-1 and TRBJ1-3, is SAVISQKPSRDICQRGTSLTIQCQVDSQVTMMFWYRQQPGQSLTLIATANQGSEATYESGFVIDKFPISRPNLTFSTLTVSNMSPEDSSIYLCSTTLRETGNTIYFGEGSWLTVV.

The chain employs TRBV11-2 and TRBJ2-1; 7 nucleotides line up with TRBD1. This CDR3 region has 15 residues. Germline V CDR1 and CDR2: SGHAT, FQNNGV. The junction had 8 bases not matched to a gene; V was cut back by 5 bases and J by 4 bases. This CDR3 reads CASSPRRTGYNEQFF. The CDR3 coding sequence is TGTGCCAGCAGCCCACGCCGGACAGGATACAATGAGCAGTTCTTC.

The rearrangement links TRBV30 to TRBJ2-4; TRBD2 matches at 7 bases. This CDR3 spans 13 amino acids. The trim removed 4 bases at V and 6 bases at J, leaving 6 bases unmatched. Germline values: CDR1 GTSNPN, CDR2 SVGIG (reference sequence). CDR3 in amino acids: CAWTGGGGNIQYF. CDR3 nucleotides: TGTGCCTGGACGGGGGGAGGCGGAAACATTCAGTACTTC.

This clone has at least ten counts. The J gene is TRBJ1-6, the V gene TRBV2; D is unclear. With 7 bases removed from V and 11 bases from J, the gap between germline ends came to 12 bases. CDR1 is SNHLY and CDR2 is FYNNEI in the germline V gene. The length of the CDR3 is 12 residues. The CDR3: CASMPLLAPLHF. The CDR3 nucleotides are TGTGCCAGCATGCCCCTCTTAGCACCCCTCCACTTT.

The V gene is TRBV5-1, the J gene TRBJ1-5; D is uncertain. This CDR3 has 15 residues. CDR1 and CDR2 from the germline V gene are SGHRS and YFSETQ. Trimming took off 4 bases at V and 0 bases at J, with 11 bases between the two ends. The CDR3 coding sequence is TGCGCCAGCAGCCCAGGTGAATTTAGCAATCAGCCCCAGCATTTT. As protein: CASSPGEFSNQPQHF.

CDR3 coding DNA: TGTGCCAGCTCATCCGGGGGAGCCTACTGGGAGCAGTACTTC. It codes for CASSSGGAYWEQYF. This chain connects TRBV18 to TRBJ2-7; D is perhaps TRBD2 (6 bases). The CDR3 totals 14 residues. CDR1 and CDR2 (germline): KGHSH, LQKENI. V lost 5 bases to trimming and J lost 7 bases, with 18 bases between them.

V is TRBV5-1 and J is TRBJ1-2; tentative D call: TRBD1 (5 bases). The V end lost 5 bases, the J end lost 9 bases, and 20 bases lay between the germline ends. This CDR3 is 14 amino acids long. Germline CDR1 is SGHRS and CDR2 is YFSETQ. The CDR3 spells CASRLGLGGMSYTF. In nucleotides, the CDR3 is TGCGCCAGCAGGCTTGGTTTGGGGGGGATGAGCTACACCTTC.

The chain carries TRBV9 and TRBJ1-1, with a weak D call TRBD1 (5 bases). Trimming cost V 4 bases and J 1 base, with 8 bases left between them. Germline CDR1 and CDR2: SGDLS and YYNGEE. This CDR3 has 13 residues. The CDR3 region has the DNA TGTGCCAGCAGCAGACAGACGAACACTGAAGCTTTCTTT. Translating it yields CASSRQTNTEAFF.

This chain joins TRBV19 and TRBJ2-1; a weak D match, TRBD2 (5 bases). This CDR3 is 14 amino acids long. Germline V gene lookup returns CDR1 LNHDA and CDR2 SQIVND (reference sequence). V was trimmed by 5 bases and J by 3 bases, leaving 11 bases between them. The CDR3 nucleotides are TGTGCCAGTAGTGGGAGCGGTTTCTACAATGAGCAGTTCTTC. Protein sequence: CASSGSGFYNEQFF.

CDR3 DNA: TGTGCCAGCAGCTCTCCTTTAGGGGCGGCTAATGAAAAACTGTTTTTT. Amino acid sequence: CASSSPLGAANEKLFF. The chain has TRBV7-8 and TRBJ1-4; a possible D gene is TRBD1 (5 bases). This CDR3 region has 16 residues. CDR1 is SGHVS, CDR2 FQNEAQ, per germline. V was shortened by 4 bases and J by 3 bases, with 15 bases between the two germline ends.

V is TRBV13 and J is TRBJ2-5, with D perhaps TRBD1 (6 bases). This CDR3 has 13 residues. CDR1 is PRHDT and CDR2 is FYEKMQ in the germline V gene (reference sequence). V lost 5 bases, J lost 5 bases, and 12 bases lay in between. The CDR3: CASSGLGAETQYF. In nucleotides, the CDR3 is TGTGCCAGCAGCGGATTGGGGGCGGAGACCCAGTACTTC.